Shown below are 3 T cell receptor beta chains from a single sample sequenced in a study of Graves' ophthalmopathy and Graves' hyperthyroidism. Amplification of TCR beta CDR3 regions used RNA transcripts. HTBI primers served in a first-round RT-PCR, which a second-round multiplex PCR followed. In TCRdb, the multiplex PCR reads were re-called with MiXCR into one record per CDR3 protein. The repertoire holds roughly 480,000 distinct CDR3 sequences, with around 14% as singletons. Material: blood. The origin of the receptors is a woman younger than 45 with Graves' ophthalmopathy.

This clonotype showed up many times. The rearrangement links TRBV30 to TRBJ1-2; no clear D. Germline CDR1 is GTSNPN and CDR2 is SVGIG (reference sequence). The CDR3 sequence is 12 residues long. Trimming took off 5 bases at V and 3 bases at J, with 10 bases between the two ends. CDR3 coding DNA: TGTGCCTGGGGACCCTTCCACTATGGCTACACCTTC. This encodes CAWGPFHYGYTF.

This clonotype has ten or more counts. This chain links TRBV5-1 with TRBJ1-3; D gene uncertain. Germline CDR1 and CDR2: SGHRS and YFSETQ. Between the trimmed V and J ends, which lost 5 bases and 7 bases, there was a span of 10 bases. There are 12 residues in the CDR3. CDR3 nucleotides: TGCGCCAGCAGGACCGGGGATAACACCATATATTTT. Amino acids: CASRTGDNTIYF.

The table lists this clonotype with many counts. The chain employs TRBV24-1 and TRBJ1-2, with 7 bases identical to TRBD1. The germline gives CDR1 KGHDR, CDR2 SFDVKD. The CDR3 loop spans 13 amino acids. V gave up 9 bases and J gave up 4 bases; unmatched junction bases: 7. In nucleotides, the CDR3 is TGTGCCACCGGGGACAGCGGATTCTATGGCTACACCTTC. Its protein product is CATGDSGFYGYTF.